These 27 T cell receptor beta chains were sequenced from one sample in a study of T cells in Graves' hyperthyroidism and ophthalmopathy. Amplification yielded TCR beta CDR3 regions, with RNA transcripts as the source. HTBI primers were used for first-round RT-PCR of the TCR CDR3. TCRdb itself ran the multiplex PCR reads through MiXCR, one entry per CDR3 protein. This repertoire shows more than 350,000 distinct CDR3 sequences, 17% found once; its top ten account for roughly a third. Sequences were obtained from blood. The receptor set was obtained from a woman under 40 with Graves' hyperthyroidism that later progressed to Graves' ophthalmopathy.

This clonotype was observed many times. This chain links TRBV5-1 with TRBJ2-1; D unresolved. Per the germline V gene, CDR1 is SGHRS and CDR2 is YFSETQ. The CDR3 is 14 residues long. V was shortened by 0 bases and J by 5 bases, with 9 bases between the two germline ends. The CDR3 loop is CASSLVAVHNEQFF. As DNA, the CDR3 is TGCGCCAGCAGCTTGGTCGCAGTGCACAATGAGCAGTTCTTC.

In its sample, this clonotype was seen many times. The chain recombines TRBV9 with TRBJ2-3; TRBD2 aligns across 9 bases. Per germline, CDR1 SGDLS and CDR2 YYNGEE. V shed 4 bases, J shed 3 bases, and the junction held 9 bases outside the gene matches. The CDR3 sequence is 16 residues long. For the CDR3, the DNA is TGTGCCAGCAGCCGAAATAGCGGGAGCGGTACAGATACGCAGTATTTT. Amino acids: CASSRNSGSGTDTQYF.

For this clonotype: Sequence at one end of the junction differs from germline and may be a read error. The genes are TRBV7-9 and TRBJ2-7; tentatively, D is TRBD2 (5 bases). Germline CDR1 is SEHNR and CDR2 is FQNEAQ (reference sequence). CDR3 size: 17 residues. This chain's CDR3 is CASSYVVADYYSYEQHF. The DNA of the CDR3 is TGTGCCAGCAGCTACGTCGTAGCCGACTATTACTCCTACGAGCAGCACTTC.

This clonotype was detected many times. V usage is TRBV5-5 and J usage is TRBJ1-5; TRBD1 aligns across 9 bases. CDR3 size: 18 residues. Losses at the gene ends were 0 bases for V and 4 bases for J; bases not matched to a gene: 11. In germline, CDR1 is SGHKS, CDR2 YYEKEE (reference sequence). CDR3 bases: TGTGCCAGCAGCTTGGCCAGGACAGGGGTGGGTGCAAATCAGCCCCAGCATTTT. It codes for CASSLARTGVGANQPQHF.

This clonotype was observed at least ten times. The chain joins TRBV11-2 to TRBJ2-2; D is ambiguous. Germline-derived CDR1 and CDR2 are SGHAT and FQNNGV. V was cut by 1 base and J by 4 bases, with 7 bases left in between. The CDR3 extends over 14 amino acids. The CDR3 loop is CASSLVLGTGELFF. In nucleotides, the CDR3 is TGTGCCAGCAGCTTAGTCTTAGGCACCGGGGAGCTGTTTTTT.

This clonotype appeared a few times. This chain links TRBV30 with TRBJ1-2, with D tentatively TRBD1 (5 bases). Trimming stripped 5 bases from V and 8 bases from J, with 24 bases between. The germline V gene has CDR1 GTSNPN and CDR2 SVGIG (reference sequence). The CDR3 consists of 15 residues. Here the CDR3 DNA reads TGTGCCTGGCAAGGACCCGGGACCCCAGGAAGGGGCTACACCTTC. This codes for CAWQGPGTPGRGYTF.

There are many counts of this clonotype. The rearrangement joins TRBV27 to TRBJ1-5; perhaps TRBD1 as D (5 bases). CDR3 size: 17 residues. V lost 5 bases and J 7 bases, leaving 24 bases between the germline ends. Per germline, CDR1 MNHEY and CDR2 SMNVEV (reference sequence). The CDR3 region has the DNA TGTGCCAGCAGTCCCCTCGGGACCATCGGATCGAAGCAGCCCCAGCATTTT. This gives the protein CASSPLGTIGSKQPQHF.

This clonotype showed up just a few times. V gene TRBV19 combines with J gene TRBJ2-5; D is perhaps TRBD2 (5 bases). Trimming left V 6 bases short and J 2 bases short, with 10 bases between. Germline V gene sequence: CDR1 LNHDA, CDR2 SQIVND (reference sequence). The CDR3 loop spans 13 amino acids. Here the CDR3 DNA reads TGTGCCAGTAGCAAACTAGGGCAAGAGACCCAGTACTTC. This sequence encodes CASSKLGQETQYF. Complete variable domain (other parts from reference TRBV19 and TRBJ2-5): DGGITQSPKYLFRKEGQNVTLSCEQNLNHDAMYWYRQDPGQGLRLIYYSQIVNDFQKGDIAEGYSVSREKKESFPLTVTSAQKNPTAFYLCASSKLGQETQYFGPGTRLLVL.

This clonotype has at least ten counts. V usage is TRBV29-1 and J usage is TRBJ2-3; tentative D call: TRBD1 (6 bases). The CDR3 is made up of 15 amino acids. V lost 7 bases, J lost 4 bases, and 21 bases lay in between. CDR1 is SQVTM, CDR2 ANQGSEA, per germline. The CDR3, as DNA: TGCAGCGGGAATGACAGGCAGGTTAGCGCAGATACGCAGTATTTT. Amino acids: CSGNDRQVSADTQYF.

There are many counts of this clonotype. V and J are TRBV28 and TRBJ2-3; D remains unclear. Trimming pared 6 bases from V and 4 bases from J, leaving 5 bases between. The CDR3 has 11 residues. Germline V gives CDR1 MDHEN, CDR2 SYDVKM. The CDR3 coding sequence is TGTGCCAGCAGCACCGCAGATACGCAGTATTTT. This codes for CASSTADTQYF.

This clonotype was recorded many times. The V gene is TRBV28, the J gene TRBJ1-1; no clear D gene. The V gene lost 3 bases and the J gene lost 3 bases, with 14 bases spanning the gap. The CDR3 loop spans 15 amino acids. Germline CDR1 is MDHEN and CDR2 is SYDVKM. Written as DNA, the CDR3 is TGTGCCAGCAGTTTTTATGCGGGTTTTGACACTGAAGCTTTCTTT. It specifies CASSFYAGFDTEAFF. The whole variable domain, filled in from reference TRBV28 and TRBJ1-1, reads DVKVTQSSRYLVKRTGEKVFLECVQDMDHENMFWYRQDPGLGLRLIYFSYDVKMKEKGDIPEGYSVSREKKERFSLILESASTNQTSMYLCASSFYAGFDTEAFFGQGTRLTVV.

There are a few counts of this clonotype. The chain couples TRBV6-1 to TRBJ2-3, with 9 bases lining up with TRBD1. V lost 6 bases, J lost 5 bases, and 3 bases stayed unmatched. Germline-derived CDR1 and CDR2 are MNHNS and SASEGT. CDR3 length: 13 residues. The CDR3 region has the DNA TGTGCCAGCAGGGACAGGGGCGGAGATACGCAGTATTTT. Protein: CASRDRGGDTQYF.

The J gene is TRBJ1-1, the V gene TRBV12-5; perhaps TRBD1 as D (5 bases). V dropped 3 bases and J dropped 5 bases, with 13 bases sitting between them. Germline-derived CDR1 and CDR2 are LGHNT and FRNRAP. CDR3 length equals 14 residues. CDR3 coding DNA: TGTGCTAGTGGTTTTGAGGTTGGGACTACTGAAGCTTTCTTT. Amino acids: CASGFEVGTTEAFF.

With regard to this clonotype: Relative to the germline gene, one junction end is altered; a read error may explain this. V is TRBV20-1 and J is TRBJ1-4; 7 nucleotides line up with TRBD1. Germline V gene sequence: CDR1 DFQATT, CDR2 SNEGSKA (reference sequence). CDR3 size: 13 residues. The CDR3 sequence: CSARLRGGEKLFF. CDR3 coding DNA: TGCAGTGCTAGGCTCAGGGGGGGCGAAAAATTGTTTTTT.

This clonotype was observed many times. CDR3 sequence: CASSLGPSVESSYEQYF. DNA for the CDR3: TGTGCCAGCAGCTTGGGGCCCTCGGTTGAGAGCTCCTACGAGCAGTACTTC. V usage is TRBV5-5 and J usage is TRBJ2-7; D not certain. The length of the CDR3 is 17 residues. The germline gives CDR1 SGHKS, CDR2 YYEKEE (reference sequence). Trimming shortened V by 0 bases and J by 0 bases, and 16 bases separated the two germline ends.

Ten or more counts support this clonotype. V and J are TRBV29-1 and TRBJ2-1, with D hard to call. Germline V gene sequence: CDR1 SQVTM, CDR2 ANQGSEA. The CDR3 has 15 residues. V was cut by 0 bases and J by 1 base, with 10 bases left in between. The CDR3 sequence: CSVEDHGFSYNEQFF. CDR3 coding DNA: TGCAGCGTTGAAGATCACGGTTTTTCCTACAATGAGCAGTTCTTC.

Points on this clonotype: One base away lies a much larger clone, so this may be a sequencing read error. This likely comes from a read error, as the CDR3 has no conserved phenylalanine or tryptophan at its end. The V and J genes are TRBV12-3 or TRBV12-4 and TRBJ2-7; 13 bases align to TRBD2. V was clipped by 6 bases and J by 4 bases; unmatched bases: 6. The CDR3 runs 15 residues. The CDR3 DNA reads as TGTGCCAGCAGGCCGGGACTAGCGGGATTGTACGAGCAGTACTCC. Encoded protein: CASRPGLAGLYEQYS.

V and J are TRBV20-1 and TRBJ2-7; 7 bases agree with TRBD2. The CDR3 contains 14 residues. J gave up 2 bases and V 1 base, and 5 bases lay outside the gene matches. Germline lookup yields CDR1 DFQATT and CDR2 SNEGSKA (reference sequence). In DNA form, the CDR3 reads TGCAGTGCTAGAGTGGGAGGGTTAGCCTACGAGCAGTACTTC. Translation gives CSARVGGLAYEQYF.

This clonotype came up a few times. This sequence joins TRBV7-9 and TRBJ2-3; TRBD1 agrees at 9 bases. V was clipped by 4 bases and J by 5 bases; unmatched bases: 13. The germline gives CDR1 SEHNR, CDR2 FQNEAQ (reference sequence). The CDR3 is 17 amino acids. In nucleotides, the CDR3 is TGTGCCAGCAGCTCATTCAAGGGACAGGGATGGGTAGATACGCAGTATTTT. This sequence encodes CASSSFKGQGWVDTQYF. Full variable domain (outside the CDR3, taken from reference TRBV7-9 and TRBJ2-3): DTGVSQNPRHKITKRGQNVTFRCDPISEHNRLYWYRQTLGQGPEFLTYFQNEAQLEKSRLLSDRFSAERPKGSFSTLEIQRTEQGDSAMYLCASSSFKGQGWVDTQYFGPGTRLTVL.

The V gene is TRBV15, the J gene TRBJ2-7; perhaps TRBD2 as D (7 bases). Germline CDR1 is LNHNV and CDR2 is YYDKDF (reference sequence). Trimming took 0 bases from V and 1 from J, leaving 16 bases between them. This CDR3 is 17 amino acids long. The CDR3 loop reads CATSRDQVGGLSYEQYF. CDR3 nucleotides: TGTGCCACCAGCAGAGATCAGGTCGGGGGGCTATCCTACGAGCAGTACTTC. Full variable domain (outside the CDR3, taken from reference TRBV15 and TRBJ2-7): DAMVIQNPRYQVTQFGKPVTLSCSQTLNHNVMYWYQQKSSQAPKLLFHYYDKDFNNEADTPDNFQSRRPNTSFCFLDIRSPGLGDTAMYLCATSRDQVGGLSYEQYFGPGTRLTVT.

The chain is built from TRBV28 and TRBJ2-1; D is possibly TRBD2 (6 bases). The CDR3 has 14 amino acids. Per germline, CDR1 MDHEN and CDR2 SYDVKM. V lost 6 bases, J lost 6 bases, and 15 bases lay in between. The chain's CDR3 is CASSRPTSSNEQFF. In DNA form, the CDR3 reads TGTGCCAGCAGCCGCCCCACTAGCAGCAATGAGCAGTTCTTC.

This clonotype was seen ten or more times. The CDR3 DNA reads TGTGCCAGCTCACCATCGGCTGGGGGCGCGGGTTCACCCCTCCACTTT. This encodes CASSPSAGGAGSPLHF. The J gene is TRBJ1-6, the V gene TRBV18, with a tentative D call TRBD1 (6 bases). The CDR3 spans 16 residues. V was shortened by 2 bases and J by 9 bases, with 17 bases between the two germline ends. Germline V gene data show CDR1 as KGHSH and CDR2 as LQKENI. Based on the CDR3 plus reference TRBV18 and TRBJ1-6, the full variable domain is NAGVMQNPRHLVRRRGQEARLRCSPMKGHSHVYWYRQLPEEGLKFMVYLQKENIIDESGMPKERFSAEFPKEGPSILRIQQVVRGDSAAYFCASSPSAGGAGSPLHFGNGTRLTVT.

In DNA form, the CDR3 reads TGTGCCAGCAGTTTCCGGGACAGGGGCACCGGGGAGCTGTTTTTT. It codes for CASSFRDRGTGELFF. This chain links TRBV12-3 or TRBV12-4 with TRBJ2-2; 10 bases are a match to TRBD1. The ends lost 3 bases at V and 4 bases at J; junction bases unmatched: 2. This CDR3 comprises 15 residues.

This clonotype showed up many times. CDR3 DNA: TGCGCCAGCAGCTTCATGGGGTCGAACACTGAAGCTTTCTTT. Its protein product is CASSFMGSNTEAFF. The V and J genes are TRBV5-1 and TRBJ1-1; D uncertain. CDR3 length equals 14 residues. The V and J ends lost 2 bases and 1 base respectively, with 9 bases between them. Germline V gene sequence: CDR1 SGHRS, CDR2 YFSETQ.

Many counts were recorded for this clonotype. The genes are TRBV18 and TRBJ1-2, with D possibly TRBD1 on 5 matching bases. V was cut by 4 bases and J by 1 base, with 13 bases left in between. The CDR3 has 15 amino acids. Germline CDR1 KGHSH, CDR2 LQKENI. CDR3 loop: CASSRQQDNNYGYTF. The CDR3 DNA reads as TGTGCCAGCTCACGTCAACAGGACAATAACTATGGCTACACCTTC.

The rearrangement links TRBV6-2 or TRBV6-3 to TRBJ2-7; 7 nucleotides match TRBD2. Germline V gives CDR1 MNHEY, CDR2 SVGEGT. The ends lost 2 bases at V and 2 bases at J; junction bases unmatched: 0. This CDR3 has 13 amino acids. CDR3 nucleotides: TGTGCCAGCAGTTACGGGAGGGCCTACGAGCAGTACTTC. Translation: CASSYGRAYEQYF.

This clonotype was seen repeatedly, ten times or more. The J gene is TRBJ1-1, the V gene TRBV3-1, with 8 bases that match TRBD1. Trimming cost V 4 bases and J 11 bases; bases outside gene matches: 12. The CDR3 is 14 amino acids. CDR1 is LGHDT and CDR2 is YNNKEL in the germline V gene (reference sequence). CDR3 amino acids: CASSLGNRGRIAFF. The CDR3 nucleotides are TGTGCCAGCAGCCTCGGTAACAGGGGGAGGATCGCTTTCTTT.